A selection of T cell receptor beta chains follows, all from one sample in a study of cytomegalovirus exposure and HLA in healthy donors. Only in-frame clones appear in the TCRdb table, and some are missing; sequencing was by immunoSEQ multiplex PCR. This table has under 100,000 clones, 78% appearing once. The sample consisted of PBMCs. The source is a man aged 18 to 30 in good health and CMV-seropositive. Each CDR3 is given with its conserved first and last residue. The D gene is left open where the match is weak. Rows give clone size only sometimes, using once, few, many, or a class for an expanded clone.

V gene: TRBV18; D gene: .; clone size: few; J gene: TRBJ2-2; CDR3 DNA: TGTGCCAGCTCATCGCGACTTGACGGCACCGGGGAGCTGTTTTTT; CDR3 protein: CASSSRLDGTGELFF
V gene: TRBV29-1; D gene: .; clone size: .; J gene: TRBJ2-7; CDR3 DNA: TGCAGCGTTGGGACAGTTTTCTCCTACGAGCAGTACTTC; CDR3 protein: CSVGTVFSYEQYF
V gene: TRBV6-4; D gene: TRBD2; clone size: .; J gene: TRBJ2-7; CDR3 DNA: TGTGCCAGCAGGGGACAGCGGGAGGGCCTATCCCCACTATGCGAGCAGTACTTC; CDR3 protein: CASRGQREGLSPLCEQYF
V gene: TRBV27; D gene: TRBD2; clone size: .; J gene: TRBJ2-2; CDR3 DNA: TGTGCCAGCAGTTTAGAAGGGAGGGCCGGGGAGCTGTTTTTT; CDR3 protein: CASSLEGRAGELFF
V gene: TRBV6-1; D gene: .; clone size: .; J gene: TRBJ2-7; CDR3 DNA: TGTGCCAGCCTCTCGACGCGGGGCGAGCAGTACTTC; CDR3 protein: CASLSTRGEQYF
V gene: TRBV29-1; D gene: TRBD2; clone size: .; J gene: TRBJ2-1; CDR3 DNA: TGCAGCGTTGAAGACTCTCCAGCGGGGCCGTACAATGAGCAGTTCTTC; CDR3 protein: CSVEDSPAGPYNEQFF
V gene: TRBV4-1; D gene: TRBD2; clone size: .; J gene: TRBJ2-5; CDR3 DNA: TGCGCCAGCAGCCAAGGGACTAGCGGGAGTATCCTTCAAGAGACCCAGTACTTC; CDR3 protein: CASSQGTSGSILQETQYF
V gene: TRBV9; D gene: .; clone size: .; J gene: TRBJ1-1; CDR3 DNA: TGTGCCAGCAGCGTACGGGGGACCAGTATCACTGAAGCTTTCTTT; CDR3 protein: CASSVRGTSITEAFF
V gene: TRBV29-1; D gene: TRBD2; clone size: few; J gene: TRBJ2-1; CDR3 DNA: TGCAGCGTTGGCCGGACTAGCGGGAGGTACGAGCAGTTCTTC; CDR3 protein: CSVGRTSGRYEQFF
V gene: TRBV29-1; D gene: .; clone size: once; J gene: TRBJ1-1; CDR3 DNA: TGCAGCGTTACCTTGCAGTTGAACACTGAAGCTTTCTTT; CDR3 protein: CSVTLQLNTEAFF
V gene: TRBV13; D gene: TRBD1; clone size: .; J gene: TRBJ2-7; CDR3 DNA: TGTGCCAGCAGCTTCCGGGACAGGGGTGACGAGCAGTACTTC; CDR3 protein: CASSFRDRGDEQYF
V gene: TRBV13; D gene: .; clone size: .; J gene: TRBJ2-3; CDR3 DNA: TGTGCCAGCAGCTTAGTGTTAGAAGCAGATACGCAGTATTTT; CDR3 protein: CASSLVLEADTQYF
V gene: TRBV27; D gene: .; clone size: once; J gene: TRBJ2-7; CDR3 DNA: TGTGCCAGCAGTTTCGACATGTCCTACGAGCAGTACTTC; CDR3 protein: CASSFDMSYEQYF
V gene: TRBV11-2; D gene: TRBD1; clone size: .; J gene: TRBJ1-2; CDR3 DNA: TGTGCCAGCAGCTCCGAGGGGGCTGGCTACACCTTC; CDR3 protein: CASSSEGAGYTF
V gene: TRBV4-1; D gene: .; clone size: .; J gene: TRBJ1-5; CDR3 DNA: TGCGCCAGCAGCCAAGATGAGGGCCGAAGCAATCAGCCCCAGCATTTT; CDR3 protein: CASSQDEGRSNQPQHF
V gene: TRBV4-2; D gene: TRBD2; clone size: .; J gene: TRBJ2-1; CDR3 DNA: TGTGCCAGCAGCCAAGGAATAGCGGGAGCATCCTACAATGAGCAGTTCTTC; CDR3 protein: CASSQGIAGASYNEQFF
V gene: TRBV15; D gene: TRBD2; clone size: .; J gene: TRBJ2-7; CDR3 DNA: TGTGCCACCAGCCCGACTAGCGGGAGGATCGAGCAGTACTTC; CDR3 protein: CATSPTSGRIEQYF
V gene: TRBV9; D gene: TRBD1; clone size: .; J gene: TRBJ2-7; CDR3 DNA: TGTGCCAGCAGCGTAGAGCCGGACAGGGGATACGAGCAGTACTTC; CDR3 protein: CASSVEPDRGYEQYF
V gene: TRBV15; D gene: .; clone size: .; J gene: TRBJ2-1; CDR3 DNA: TGTGCCACCAGCCTGGCTAGCTACAATGAGCAGTTCTTC; CDR3 protein: CATSLASYNEQFF
V gene: TRBV18; D gene: .; clone size: .; J gene: TRBJ1-1; CDR3 DNA: TGTGCCAGCTCACTTACGACGGGGGATACTGAAGCTTTCTTT; CDR3 protein: CASSLTTGDTEAFF
V gene: TRBV10-3; D gene: TRBD1; clone size: .; J gene: TRBJ2-5; CDR3 DNA: TGTGCCATCAGTGGGACAGGGAAAGAGACCCAGTACTTC; CDR3 protein: CAISGTGKETQYF
V gene: TRBV6-1; D gene: .; clone size: once; J gene: TRBJ2-3; CDR3 DNA: TGTGCCAGCAGTGAAGCGAAGCGCTTCCCGCAGTATTTT; CDR3 protein: CASSEAKRFPQYF
V gene: TRBV11-2; D gene: TRBD1; clone size: few; J gene: TRBJ2-1; CDR3 DNA: TGTGCCAGCATGTTCCGGGGACAGGACGACAATGAGCAGTTCTTC; CDR3 protein: CASMFRGQDDNEQFF
V gene: TRBV7-9; D gene: .; clone size: .; J gene: TRBJ1-2; CDR3 DNA: TGTGCCAGCAGCTTAGTGGTTCCAGGGGCGGGCTACACCTTC; CDR3 protein: CASSLVVPGAGYTF
V gene: TRBV28; D gene: TRBD1; clone size: once; J gene: TRBJ1-5; CDR3 DNA: TGTGCCAGCAGCCCAGGGGGCGAGGGCAATCAGCCCCAGCATTTT; CDR3 protein: CASSPGGEGNQPQHF
V gene: TRBV7-8; D gene: .; clone size: .; J gene: TRBJ1-1; CDR3 DNA: TGTGCCAGCAGCTTTGAGGGACTGCTAGCCACTGAAGCTTTCTTT; CDR3 protein: CASSFEGLLATEAFF
V gene: TRBV29-1; D gene: .; clone size: .; J gene: TRBJ2-1; CDR3 DNA: TGCAGCGGCGGCGGGACTCCGGGGAATGAGCAGTTCTTC; CDR3 protein: CSGGGTPGNEQFF
V gene: TRBV6-5; D gene: .; clone size: few; J gene: TRBJ1-5; CDR3 DNA: TGTGCCAGCAGTTACTCGATTGGCGGTCAGCCCCAGCATTTT; CDR3 protein: CASSYSIGGQPQHF
V gene: TRBV13; D gene: .; clone size: few; J gene: TRBJ1-1; CDR3 DNA: TGTGCCAGCAGCTCCGGGGTATGGGCTGAAGCTTTCTTT; CDR3 protein: CASSSGVWAEAFF
V gene: TRBV9; D gene: .; clone size: once; J gene: TRBJ2-2; CDR3 DNA: TGTGCCAGCAGCGTCCCAGCGGAGAACACCGGGGAGCTGTTTTTT; CDR3 protein: CASSVPAENTGELFF
V gene: TRBV29-1; D gene: .; clone size: .; J gene: TRBJ2-7; CDR3 DNA: TGCAGCGTTGGCTATTTGGAGGGCTACGAGCAGTACTTC; CDR3 protein: CSVGYLEGYEQYF
V gene: TRBV10-1; D gene: TRBD1; clone size: .; J gene: TRBJ2-5; CDR3 DNA: TGCGCCAGCAGTGAGGGGGACAGGGGGCTGATGGAGACCCAGTACTTC; CDR3 protein: CASSEGDRGLMETQYF
V gene: TRBV23-1; D gene: TRBD1; clone size: .; J gene: TRBJ1-1; CDR3 DNA: TGCGCCAGCACCCAGGGACAGGCGAACACTGAAGCTTTCTTT; CDR3 protein: CASTQGQANTEAFF